These 32 T cell receptor beta chains share one sample of origin, sequenced in a study of read filtering for tumor transcriptome and immune sequencing. From roughly 400 ng of RNA, a library with molecular barcoded alpha/delta and beta/gamma adaptors was made. From the reads, TCRdb called clonotypes with MiXCR, one entry per CDR3 protein. The sample yields 90,000 or so distinct CDR3 sequences, 20% to 25% seen once. The specimen sequenced was a population of CD138-negative cells sorted from bone marrow. The receptors here all came from a donor aged 40 or older with multiple myeloma.

This clonotype has a handful of counts. The CDR3 region has the DNA TGTGCCAGCAGCTTGGGTGGCGGTGAGGGATCGGCGCAGTATTTT. As protein: CASSLGGGEGSAQYF. V is TRBV7-6 and J is TRBJ2-3; possible D gene TRBD2, 5 bases. Trimming cost V 3 bases and J 10 bases, with 20 bases left between them. This CDR3 is built from 15 residues. Germline V gives CDR1 SGHVS, CDR2 FNYEAQ.

About this clonotype: A much larger clone differs from this one at a single base, so this may be a read error. The rearrangement uses TRBV7-3 and TRBJ2-2; possibly TRBD2 for D (6 bases). In germline, CDR1 is SGHTA, CDR2 FQGTGA. The CDR3 runs to 16 residues. CDR3 amino acids: CASSLGTAANTGELLF. The CDR3 region has the DNA TGTGCCAGCAGCCTAGGGACTGCTGCGAACACCGGGGAGCTGCTTTTT.

On this clonotype: A much bigger clone sits one base away, suggesting this may be a read error. The chain has TRBV5-1 and TRBJ2-1; no firm D call. Germline V CDR1 and CDR2: SGHRS, YFSETQ. The CDR3 spans 11 residues. The CDR3, as DNA: TGCGCCAGCAGCTATTACGATGAGCGGTTCTTC. Its protein product is CASSYYDERFF.

The sample holds many counts of this clonotype. The junction and the germline gene differ at one end; a read error may be behind it. The gene calls are TRBV5-1 and TRBJ2-7, with D perhaps TRBD1 or TRBD2 (5 bases each). Germline V gene data show CDR1 as SGHRS and CDR2 as YFSETQ. CDR3 length equals 16 residues. The chain's CDR3 is CASSLDPTGQSNEQYF. The CDR3 DNA follows: TGCGCCAGCAGTTTGGACCCTACGGGGCAGAGCAACGAGCAGTACTTC.

There are many counts of this clonotype. This chain connects TRBV2 to TRBJ1-1; 10 bases map to TRBD1. The CDR3 is 14 amino acids. Germline lookup yields CDR1 SNHLY and CDR2 FYNNEI. After removal of 6 bases from V and 7 bases from J, the junction contained 8 bases not matched to a gene. CDR3 sequence: CASRKGQGGGEAFF. CDR3 bases: TGTGCCAGCAGGAAAGGACAGGGGGGCGGTGAAGCTTTCTTT.

This clonotype was recorded at least ten times. V usage is TRBV29-1 and J usage is TRBJ2-1; the match to TRBD1 covers 7 bases. The trim removed 7 bases at V and 4 bases at J, leaving 7 bases unmatched. This CDR3 has 13 amino acids. Germline V gives CDR1 SQVTM, CDR2 ANQGSEA. The CDR3 sequence: CSGLRDSYNEQFF. The CDR3 nucleotides are TGCAGCGGACTCCGGGACAGTTACAATGAGCAGTTCTTC.

Of note for this clonotype: A read error may explain this, as a much larger clone is one base away. The chain links TRBV6-1 to TRBJ1-1; tentative D call: TRBD1 (6 bases). The CDR3 length is 14 residues. Per the germline V gene, CDR1 is MNHNS and CDR2 is SASEGT. DNA for the CDR3: TGTGGCAGCAGTGAAGCAGTCCAGGGGACAAGAACTTTCTTT. Translated, it gives CGSSEAVQGTRTFF.

This clonotype was seen ten or more times. This chain joins TRBV11-2 and TRBJ2-2; D is unclear. The CDR3 length is 13 residues. Trimming left V 6 bases short and J 4 bases short, with 9 bases between. CDR1 is SGHAT and CDR2 is FQNNGV in the germline V gene. Here the CDR3 DNA reads TGTGCCAGCAGTATTAGTGTCACCGGGGAGCTGTTTTTT. As protein: CASSISVTGELFF.

The table lists this clonotype with many counts. This chain uses TRBV5-1 with TRBJ1-1, with D hard to call. Germline CDR1 and CDR2: SGHRS and YFSETQ. The CDR3 length is 15 residues. Deletions cut 4 bases from V and 1 base from J, with 14 bases between. DNA for the CDR3: TGCGCCAGCAGCGGAGGGCAAATTTGGAACACTGAAGCTTTCTTT. Amino acids: CASSGGQIWNTEAFF.

Worth noting for this clonotype: This clone may be a read error of a much larger clone one base away. The chain couples TRBV20-1 to TRBJ2-3; D tentatively fits TRBD1 or TRBD2 (5 bases each). The germline V gene encodes CDR1 DFQATT and CDR2 SNEGSKA (reference sequence). The CDR3 consists of 13 residues. CDR3 bases: TGCAGTGCTAGTCGGGGACCCACAGATGCGCAGTATTTT. Its translation: CSASRGPTDAQYF.

Many counts were recorded for this clonotype. The rearrangement uses TRBV7-2 and TRBJ2-1, with 11 bases matching TRBD2. CDR1 and CDR2 from the germline V gene are SGHTA and FQGNSA. The CDR3 covers 14 residues. The ends lost 1 base at V and 7 bases at J; junction bases unmatched: 0. The CDR3 coding sequence is TGTGCCAGCAGCTTAGGGACTAGCGGGAATGAGCAGTTCTTC. This codes for CASSLGTSGNEQFF. The full variable domain, completed using reference TRBV7-2 and TRBJ2-1, is GAGVSQSPSNKVTEKGKDVELRCDPISGHTALYWYRQSLGQGLEFLIYFQGNSAPDKSGLPSDRFSAERTGGSVSTLTIQRTQQEDSAVYLCASSLGTSGNEQFFGPGTRLTVL.

Of note for this clonotype: A much larger clone lies one base from this, so it may be a read error. CDR3 sequence reads: CASSPGQGTSEHYF. CDR3 nucleotide sequence: TGTGCCAGTAGCCCCGGACAGGGAACAAGCGAGCATTACTTC. This chain links TRBV19 with TRBJ2-7; 8 bases agree with TRBD1. CDR3 length equals 14 residues. CDR1 and CDR2 from the germline V gene are LNHDA and SQIVND (reference sequence).

This clonotype was counted ten times or more. This chain uses TRBV20-1 with TRBJ1-5; D may be TRBD1 (6 bases). Per the germline V gene, CDR1 is DFQATT and CDR2 is SNEGSKA (reference sequence). The V end lost 6 bases, the J end lost 8 bases, and 14 bases lay between the germline ends. CDR3 length: 12 residues. The CDR3 nucleotides read TGCAGTGCAGGGGGGCAGGGCAAGCCCCAGCATTTT. As protein: CSAGGQGKPQHF.

In this sample, this clonotype turned up once. Since the CDR3 does not end with the conserved phenylalanine or tryptophan, this likely comes from a read error. The chain couples TRBV2 to TRBJ1-1; weak D call: TRBD1 (6 bases). Germline CDR1 and CDR2: SNHLY and FYNNEI. Deletions cut 6 bases from V and 3 bases from J, with 11 bases between. The CDR3 has 13 residues. CDR3 sequence: CASSGQPYTEAFL. For the CDR3, the DNA is TGTGCCAGCAGCGGACAGCCCTACACTGAAGCTTTCCTT.

In regard to this clonotype: At one of its ends the junction is not consistent with the germline gene, which may arise from a read error. The J gene is TRBJ2-7, the V gene TRBV19; 7 positions agree with TRBD1. Germline V gene data show CDR1 as LNHDA and CDR2 as SQIVND (reference sequence). The CDR3 length is 15 residues. The CDR3: CAGSRLGQVFYEQYF. The CDR3 DNA is TGTGCCGGTAGCAGACTCGGACAGGTCTTCTACGAGCAGTACTTC.

This chain joins TRBV28 and TRBJ1-2; the D gene is possibly TRBD1 (6 bases). The V end was cut by 10 bases, the J end by 4 bases, with 13 bases between. The CDR3 length is 12 residues. Germline CDR1 is MDHEN and CDR2 is SYDVKM. CDR3 sequence: CATRGGIYGYTF. The CDR3 DNA is TGTGCCACCCGGGGGGGCATCTATGGCTACACCTTC.

This clonotype was found many times. The genes are TRBV5-1 and TRBJ2-3, with 10 bases aligning to TRBD1. J lost 1 base, V lost 4 bases, and 6 bases had no gene match. CDR3 size: 16 residues. Germline V lookup: CDR1 SGHRS, CDR2 YFSETQ. The CDR3 sequence is CASSQTGGDRTDTQYF. CDR3 in DNA: TGCGCCAGCAGCCAGACAGGGGGCGACCGCACAGATACGCAGTATTTT.

On this clonotype itself: A single base separates this from a much larger clone, so it may be a read error. This likely comes from a read error, as the CDR3 has no conserved phenylalanine or tryptophan at its end. The chain carries TRBV11-2 and TRBJ2-1; D possibly corresponds to TRBD1 (5 bases). V was shortened by 0 bases and J by 7 bases, with 10 bases between the two germline ends. The CDR3 length is 14 residues. Germline CDR1 SGHAT, CDR2 FQNNGV. CDR3 in amino acids: CASSLDRPGNEQFL. The CDR3 coding sequence is TGTGCCAGCAGCTTAGATCGCCCAGGGAATGAGCAGTTCCTC.

As regards this clonotype: The junction shows a germline mismatch at one end, possibly a read error. This rearrangement joins TRBV4-2 to TRBJ2-2; TRBD2 aligns across 8 bases. Germline CDR1 LGHNA, CDR2 YNFKEQ. The CDR3 runs to 11 residues. The CDR3 sequence is CASRRSGELSF. DNA of the CDR3: TGTGCCAGCAGACGTAGCGGGGAGCTGTCTTTT.

The genes are TRBV7-2 and TRBJ1-3; D is unresolved. The CDR3 contains 12 residues. The V end lost 3 bases, the J end lost 6 bases, and 6 bases lay between the germline ends. Per germline, CDR1 SGHTA and CDR2 FQGNSA. The CDR3: CASSFELNTIYF. CDR3 bases: TGTGCCAGCAGCTTCGAGCTAAACACCATATATTTT.

The sample holds many counts of this clonotype. This rearrangement joins TRBV2 to TRBJ2-5; D gene uncertain. The CDR3 extends over 17 amino acids. Germline assignment: CDR1 SNHLY and CDR2 FYNNEI. V shed 4 bases and J shed 5 bases, with 23 bases lying between them. For the CDR3, the DNA is TGTGCCAGCAGTGTTTCGGTGGACCCTGGATTCGGGGAGACCCAGTACTTC. As protein: CASSVSVDPGFGETQYF.

This clonotype was recorded a few times. The chain uses TRBV29-1 and TRBJ2-1; 10 bases line up with TRBD2. V trimming: 6 bases; J trimming: 4 bases; junction bases outside the gene matches: 6. The germline gives CDR1 SQVTM, CDR2 ANQGSEA. The CDR3 has 14 residues. The CDR3 DNA sequence: TGCAGCGTGGGGCTAGCGGGGGTATACAATGAGCAGTTCTTC. Protein product: CSVGLAGVYNEQFF.

V gene TRBV28 combines with J gene TRBJ2-5, with TRBD1 as a possible D gene (6 bases). The CDR3 consists of 12 residues. Between the trimmed V and J ends, which lost 10 bases and 5 bases, there was a span of 14 bases. The germline V gene encodes CDR1 MDHEN and CDR2 SYDVKM. CDR3 sequence reads: CAIQGPRETQYF. Here the CDR3 DNA reads TGTGCCATCCAGGGGCCACGGGAGACCCAGTACTTC.

The CDR3 reads CASSSGLAGITDTQYF. The CDR3 DNA sequence: TGTGCCAGCAGTTCGGGACTAGCGGGGATAACAGATACGCAGTATTTT. The rearrangement links TRBV12-3 or TRBV12-4 to TRBJ2-3; TRBD2 matches 13 bases. This CDR3 spans 16 amino acids. Unmatched junction bases numbered 4, after V lost 4 bases and J lost 3 bases.

This chain uses TRBV29-1 with TRBJ2-7; no definite D call. Per the germline V gene, CDR1 is SQVTM and CDR2 is ANQGSEA. V lost 6 bases and J 7 bases, leaving 16 bases between the germline ends. The CDR3 sequence is 12 residues long. The CDR3 region is CSVLTPSFEQYF. CDR3 nucleotide sequence: TGCAGCGTCCTTACACCCTCCTTTGAGCAGTACTTC.

There are many counts of this clonotype. This chain connects TRBV6-6 to TRBJ1-5; TRBD1 might be the D (5 bases). The CDR3 contains 14 residues. V lost 5 bases and J 5 bases, leaving 13 bases between the germline ends. Per germline, CDR1 MNHNY and CDR2 SVGAGI (reference sequence). CDR3 nucleotide sequence: TGTGCCAGCAGTGAAGGGGCCCCATATCAGCCCCAGCATTTT. Its translation: CASSEGAPYQPQHF.

This clonotype was recorded many times. The V call is TRBV27, the J call TRBJ1-1; D uncertain. Per germline, CDR1 MNHEY and CDR2 SMNVEV (reference sequence). The CDR3 has 11 residues. V lost 8 bases, J lost 6 bases, and 10 bases lay in between. The CDR3 here is CASYHRAEAFF. CDR3 DNA: TGTGCCAGCTACCACCGGGCTGAAGCTTTCTTT.

The sample holds many counts of this clonotype. The CDR3 loop reads CASSLTGLDTGELFF. CDR3 nucleotide sequence: TGTGCCAGCAGCTTAACCGGGTTGGACACCGGGGAGCTGTTTTTT. The chain employs TRBV7-9 and TRBJ2-2; no clear D. V gave up 2 bases and J gave up 3 bases, with 10 bases separating them. The CDR3 is 15 residues long. In germline, CDR1 is SEHNR, CDR2 FQNEAQ (reference sequence).

This clonotype was counted at least ten times. The rearrangement links TRBV28 to TRBJ2-1; tentative D call: TRBD1 (6 bases). Germline CDR1 and CDR2: MDHEN and SYDVKM. The CDR3 spans 13 residues. V dropped 7 bases and J dropped 6 bases, with 13 bases sitting between them. CDR3 sequence: CASTLRGGNEQFF. CDR3 nucleotides: TGTGCCAGCACCTTGAGAGGGGGCAATGAGCAGTTCTTC.

The chain carries TRBV29-1 and TRBJ1-1; D call uncertain. This CDR3 has 11 amino acids. The V gene lost 4 bases and the J gene lost 3 bases, with 6 bases spanning the gap. Germline V gene lookup returns CDR1 SQVTM and CDR2 ANQGSEA. Written as DNA, the CDR3 is TGCAGCGTTGGTTTTCACACTGAAGCTTTCTTT. This translates into CSVGFHTEAFF.

The rearrangement links TRBV2 to TRBJ1-2; 7 nucleotides align to TRBD1. With 10 bases clipped from V and 6 bases from J, the junction kept 8 bases outside the gene matches. CDR1 and CDR2 (germline): SNHLY, FYNNEI. CDR3 length: 12 amino acids. The DNA of the CDR3 is TGTGCCAAACAGGGGTATTCAGATGGCTACACCTTC. This gives the protein CAKQGYSDGYTF.

This clonotype was counted many times. CDR3 residues: CASSQDVNTEAFF. The CDR3 coding sequence is TGTGCCAGCAGCCAAGATGTGAACACTGAAGCTTTCTTT. V is TRBV14 and J is TRBJ1-1; D remains unclear. V lost 0 bases and J lost 0, with 2 bases in between. This CDR3 has 13 amino acids. Germline assignment: CDR1 SGHDN and CDR2 FVKESK.